The rows below give T cell receptor beta chains drawn from one sample of a study of shared clonotypes between healthy human individuals. Repertoires were generated with immunoSEQ multiplex PCR, while TCRdb's copy carries only in-frame clones and drops some. The sample carries over a million clones, more than 65% recorded once. The sequenced material came from memory CD4+ T cells sorted from blood. Receptors were obtained from a man between 18 and 35 years old in good health. The conserved cysteine and the conserved F or W are not part of the CDR3 here.

>TRBJ2-5|TRBV7-2
ASSLRGRSQETQY
>TRBJ2-3|TRBV11-2
ASSFVVGSKDTQY
>TRBJ2-5|TRBV18
ASSPERDIQY
>TRBJ2-1|TRBV2
ASTTEGNEQF
>TRBJ2-3|TRBV5-1
ASTLGTGTITDTQY
>-|TRBV5-1
ASSQDRGNEQY
>TRBJ1-4|TRBV9
ASSVAATNEKLF
>TRBJ1-5|TRBV11-2
ASSLGEGLNQPQH
>TRBJ1-5|TRBV2
ASSEQGGGGQPQH
>TRBJ2-7|TRBV6-5
ASSSQGPEQY
>TRBJ2-5|TRBV25-1
ASSWGRGETQY
>TRBJ2-6|TRBV2
ASRPKSSGANVLT
>TRBJ1-6|TRBV28
ASSPLPGGSYNSPLH
>TRBJ1-2|TRBV7-9
ASSLAGPGYGYT
>TRBJ2-1|TRBV7-2
ASSLVGGDKQF
>TRBJ2-1|TRBV4-1
ASSQESSGLYNEQF
>TRBJ1-2|TRBV2
ASNRDVSHGYT
>TRBJ2-7|TRBV7-9
ASSAGTGVGEQY
>TRBJ1-1|TRBV6-1
ASSEWPNTEAF
>TRBJ2-5|TRBV10-1
ASSESPGTRETQY
>TRBJ1-1|TRBV18
ASSPGAQAEAF
>TRBJ2-5|TRBV6-1
ASSDEEGSQETQY
>TRBJ2-3|TRBV9
ASSGNTGLAGARGTDTQY
>TRBJ2-2|TRBV30
AWSEQAGGELF
>TRBJ1-1|TRBV2
ASSPTGWAEAF
>TRBJ1-1|TRBV19
ASSVTGANTEAF
>TRBJ1-5|TRBV19
ASTDRGVQPQH
>TRBJ2-7|TRBV5-1
ASSSDGQGPSYEQY
>TRBJ2-1|TRBV7-6
ASSLGPSPPKLAGVLDEQF
>TRBJ2-1|TRBV5-1
ASSPRLAGEQF
>TRBJ2-3|TRBV15
ATSVGTLSKATDTQY
>TRBJ2-1|TRBV6-1
ASAGEVFIGEQF